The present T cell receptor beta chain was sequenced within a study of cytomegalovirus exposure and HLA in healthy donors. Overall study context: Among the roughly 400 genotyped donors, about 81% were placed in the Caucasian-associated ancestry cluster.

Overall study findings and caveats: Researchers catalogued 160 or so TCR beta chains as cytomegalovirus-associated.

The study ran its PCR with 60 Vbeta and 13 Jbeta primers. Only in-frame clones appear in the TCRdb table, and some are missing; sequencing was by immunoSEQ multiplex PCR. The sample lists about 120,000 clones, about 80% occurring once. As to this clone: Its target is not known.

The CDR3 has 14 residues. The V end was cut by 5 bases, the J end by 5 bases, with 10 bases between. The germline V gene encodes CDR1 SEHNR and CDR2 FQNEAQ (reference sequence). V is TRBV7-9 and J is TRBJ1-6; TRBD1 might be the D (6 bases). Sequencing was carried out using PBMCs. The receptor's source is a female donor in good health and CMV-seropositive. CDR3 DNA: TGTGCCAGCAGCCCTTGGACAGATAATTCACCCCTCCACTTT. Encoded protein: CASSPWTDNSPLHF.